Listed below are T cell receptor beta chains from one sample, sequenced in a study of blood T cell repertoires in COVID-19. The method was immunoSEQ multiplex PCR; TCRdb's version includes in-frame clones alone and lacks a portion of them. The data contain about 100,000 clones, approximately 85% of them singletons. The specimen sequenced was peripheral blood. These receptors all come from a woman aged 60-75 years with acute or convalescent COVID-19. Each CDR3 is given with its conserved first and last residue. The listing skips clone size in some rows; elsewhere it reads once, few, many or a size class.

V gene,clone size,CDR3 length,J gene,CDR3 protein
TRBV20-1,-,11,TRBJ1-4,CSARDGGKLFF
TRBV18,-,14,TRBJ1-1,CASSPHPRSTEAFF
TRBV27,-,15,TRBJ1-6,CASSLTARGDSPLHF
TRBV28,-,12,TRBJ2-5,CASNQGWETQYF
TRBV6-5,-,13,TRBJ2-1,CASSLQGVGEQFF
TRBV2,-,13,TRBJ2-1,CASSVADYNEQFF
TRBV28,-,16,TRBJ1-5,CASSLWGDSSNQPQHF
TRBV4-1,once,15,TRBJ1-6,CASSQDSHNNSPLHF
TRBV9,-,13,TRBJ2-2,CASSGRIPGELFF
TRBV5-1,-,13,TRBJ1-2,CASTDRVNYGYTF
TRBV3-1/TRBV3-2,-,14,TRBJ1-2,CASSQDHLDYGYTF
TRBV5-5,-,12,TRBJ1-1,CASSYLQGGAFF
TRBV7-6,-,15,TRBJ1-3,CASSPAVGSGNTIYF
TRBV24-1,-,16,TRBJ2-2,CATSVTGLAGTGELFF
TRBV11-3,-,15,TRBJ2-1,CASSQGGGNGNEQFF
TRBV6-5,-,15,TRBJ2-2,CASSYSRPNTGELFF
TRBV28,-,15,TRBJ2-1,CASSASGSQGNEQFF
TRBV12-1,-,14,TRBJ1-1,CASSLKRSNTEAFF
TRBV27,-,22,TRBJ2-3,CASSLSPPGLAGGDTYTDTQYF
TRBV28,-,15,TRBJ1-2,CASRSGGEGGYGYTF
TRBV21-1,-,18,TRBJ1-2,CASSKKLQLGGGGEGYTF
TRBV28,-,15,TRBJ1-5,CASRGQEGSNQPQHF
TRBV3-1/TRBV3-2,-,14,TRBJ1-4,CASSRRGSGEKLFF
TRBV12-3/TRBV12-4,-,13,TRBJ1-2,CASSFDGTGGYTF
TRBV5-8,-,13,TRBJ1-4,CASSLGGNEKLFF
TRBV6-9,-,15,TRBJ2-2,CASSYSPANTGELFF
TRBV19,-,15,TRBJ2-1,CATSRQPSSYNEQFF
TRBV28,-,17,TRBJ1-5,CASSLIQGINSNQPQHF
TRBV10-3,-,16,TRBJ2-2,CAISESRAGGAGELFF
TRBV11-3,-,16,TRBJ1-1,CASSIRTGATTTEAFF
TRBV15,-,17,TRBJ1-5,CATSRDLRGRGHQPQHF
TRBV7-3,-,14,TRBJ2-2,CASSPGTGAGELFF
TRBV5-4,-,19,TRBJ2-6,CASSSAPGLAGSGANVLTF
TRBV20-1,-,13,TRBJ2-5,CSASRSSQETQYF
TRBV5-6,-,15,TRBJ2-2,CASSSTGVSTGELFF
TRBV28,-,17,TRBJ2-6,CASSLGQGSPGANVLTF
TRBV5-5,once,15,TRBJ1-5,CASSLQGIGNQPQHF
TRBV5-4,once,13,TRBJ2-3,CASSFRGTDTQYF
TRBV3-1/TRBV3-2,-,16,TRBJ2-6,CASSQVLLSGANVLTF
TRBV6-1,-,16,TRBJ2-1,CASSARVAGVYNEQFF
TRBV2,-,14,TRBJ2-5,CASSEDSLIGTQYF
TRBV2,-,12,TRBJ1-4,CASKGIEEKLFF
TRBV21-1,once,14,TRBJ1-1,CASTPDRGGTEAFF
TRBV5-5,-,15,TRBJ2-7,CASSFTDRLTYEQYF
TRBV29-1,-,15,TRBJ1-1,CSVNPPSLADTEAFF
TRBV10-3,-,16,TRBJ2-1,CAISEEGRGHGYEQFF
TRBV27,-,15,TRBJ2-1,CASSIQGRPYNEQFF
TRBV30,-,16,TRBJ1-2,CAWTGGQALTGYGYTF
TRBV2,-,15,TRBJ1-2,CASSPRDSPNYGYTF
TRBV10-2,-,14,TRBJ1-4,CASSEAGQGEKLFF
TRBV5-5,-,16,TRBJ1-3,CASSPPGLISGNTIYF
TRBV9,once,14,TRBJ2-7,CASSVDPGTYEQYF
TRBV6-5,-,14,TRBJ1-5,CASRPDRPNQPQHF
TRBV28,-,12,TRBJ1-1,CATLLAPTEAFF